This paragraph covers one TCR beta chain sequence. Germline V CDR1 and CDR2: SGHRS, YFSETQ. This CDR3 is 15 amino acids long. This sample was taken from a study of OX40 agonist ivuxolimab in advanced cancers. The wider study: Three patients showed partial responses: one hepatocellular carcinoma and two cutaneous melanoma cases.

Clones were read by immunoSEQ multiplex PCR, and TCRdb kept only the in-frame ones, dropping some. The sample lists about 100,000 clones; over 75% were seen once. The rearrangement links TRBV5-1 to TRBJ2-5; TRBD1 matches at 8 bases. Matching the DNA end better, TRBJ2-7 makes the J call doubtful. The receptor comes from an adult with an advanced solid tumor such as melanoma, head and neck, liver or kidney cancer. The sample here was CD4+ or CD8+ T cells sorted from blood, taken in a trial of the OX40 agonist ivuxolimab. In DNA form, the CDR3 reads TGCGCCAGCAGCTTGGTGTGGACAGGGAAACACGAGCAGTACTTC. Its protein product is CASSLVWTGKHEQYF.